The rows below give T cell receptor beta chains drawn from one sample of a study of cytomegalovirus exposure and HLA in healthy donors. Only in-frame clones appear in the TCRdb table, and some are missing; sequencing was by immunoSEQ multiplex PCR. With approximately 180,000 clones in the sample, the ten largest clones hold under 6.5%. The specimen sequenced was PBMCs. The receptors stem from a man aged 25 to 40 in good health and CMV-seronegative. Both conserved end residues are trimmed from each CDR3. The order of the fields is CDR3 length, J gene, V gene, CDR3 protein.

>11|TRBJ2-7|TRBV4-1
ASSQRDSYEQY
>17|TRBJ2-5|TRBV2
ASLDPGLAGDTPHETQY
>13|TRBJ1-1|TRBV28
ASSLLTVPNTEAF
>13|TRBJ2-7|TRBV5-1
ASSPSPGQSYEQY
>10|TRBJ1-1|TRBV5-6
ASSLQGFEAF
>12|TRBJ1-1|TRBV7-9
ASSIIYGNTEAF
>11|TRBJ2-7|TRBV18
ASLPGPLREQY
>14|TRBJ1-6|TRBV4-2
ASSQGVGQGNSPLH
>12|TRBJ1-5|TRBV9
AADRGISNQPQH
>11|TRBJ2-2|TRBV27
ASLRGGTGELF
>12|TRBJ2-3|TRBV5-1
ASSTEQSTDTQY
>14|TRBJ2-7|TRBV27
ASSPRGQGYFYEQY
>12|TRBJ1-4|TRBV19
ASSLVTGYEKLF
>11|TRBJ1-5|TRBV30
AWMADNLWPQH
>9|TRBJ2-1|TRBV29-1
SVPGQGEQF
>11|TRBJ2-7|TRBV19
ASGRDRDYEQY
>14|TRBJ1-6|TRBV18
ASSRRQGPQDSPLH
>13|TRBJ1-4|TRBV6-6
ASRDNGNANEKLF
>12|TRBJ2-1|TRBV18
ASSRRDSYNEQF
>12|TRBJ2-7|TRBV10-1
ASSEGQSPYEQY
>15|TRBJ1-1|TRBV11-1
ASSLALAGLLDTEAF
>13|TRBJ1-1|TRBV5-5
ASSLAGGMNTEAF
>15|TRBJ1-2|TRBV5-6
ASSWGFLQGIKSGYT
>14|TRBJ2-3|TRBV5-4
ASSSGLAGLTDTQY
>11|TRBJ2-7|TRBV30
AWSRQGTYEQY
>16|TRBJ2-4|TRBV7-9
ASSLGLAGGPWGNIQY
>13|TRBJ2-3|TRBV7-6
ASSPRSDITDTQY
>14|TRBJ1-1|TRBV5-5
ASSALPTNMNTEAF
>12|TRBJ2-5|TRBV5-4
ASRASGGQETQY
>12|TRBJ1-1|TRBV6-6
ASSPIQGRTEAF
>13|TRBJ2-1|TRBV28
ASTTSGGHYNEQF
>12|TRBJ2-2|TRBV10-1
ASRVPGVNGELF
>12|TRBJ2-7|TRBV4-1
ASSLRQTLYEQY
>14|TRBJ2-3|TRBV7-6
ASSLRIAGVSDTQY
>14|TRBJ2-2|TRBV29-1
SVGAGGHHDTGELF
>15|TRBJ2-7|TRBV7-6
ASSSGETGVASYEQY
>13|TRBJ2-2|TRBV18
ASSPRTANTGELF
>12|TRBJ2-7|TRBV27
ASSSLLSSYEQY
>13|TRBJ2-7|TRBV7-2
ASSPGTSGGEVQY
>11|TRBJ2-7|TRBV2
ASSVSRDYEQY
>12|TRBJ2-7|TRBV9
ASSVVLEGSEQY
>12|TRBJ2-6|TRBV7-2
ASRQSSGANVLT
>12|TRBJ1-3|TRBV29-1
SGGTGASGNTIY
>12|TRBJ1-5|TRBV29-1
SVLTGDGNQPQH
>12|TRBJ2-2|TRBV28
ASSSLTGAGELF
>14|TRBJ1-5|TRBV6-6
ASSPSDRGYSQPQH
>11|TRBJ2-1|TRBV29-1
SVGGGYYNEQF
>15|-|TRBV5-1
ASSLHSGQGIAYEQY